The entry below gives a single T cell receptor (beta chain) sequence along with its context. Its target is unknown. The CD4+ fraction was divided into a CD45RA+ naive subset and a CD45RA-negative memory subset. The sample belongs to a study of shared clonotypes between healthy human individuals. Findings of the study overall: The study generally estimated greater richness for naive than memory subsets. Around 5.4% of naive CD4 clonotypes were common to a handful of donors.

V lost 1 base to trimming and J lost 2 bases, with 9 bases between them. Germline V gives CDR1 SNHLY, CDR2 FYNNEI. The CDR3 has 14 amino acids. Sequenced by immunoSEQ multiplex PCR; TCRdb stores in-frame clones only, minus some. The data show millions of clones, approximately 95% seen once. Sequenced input: naive CD4+ T cells from PBMCs. The subset: CD45RA+ positively selected. The chain links TRBV2 to TRBJ2-7, with no clear D. The source of this sequence is a man younger than 30 in good health. Some clones in this sample may be carry-over from other donors' samples. The CDR3 nucleotides read TGTGCCAGCAGTGAAGGCCTGACCGCCTACGAGCAGTACTTC. Protein sequence: CASSEGLTAYEQYF.